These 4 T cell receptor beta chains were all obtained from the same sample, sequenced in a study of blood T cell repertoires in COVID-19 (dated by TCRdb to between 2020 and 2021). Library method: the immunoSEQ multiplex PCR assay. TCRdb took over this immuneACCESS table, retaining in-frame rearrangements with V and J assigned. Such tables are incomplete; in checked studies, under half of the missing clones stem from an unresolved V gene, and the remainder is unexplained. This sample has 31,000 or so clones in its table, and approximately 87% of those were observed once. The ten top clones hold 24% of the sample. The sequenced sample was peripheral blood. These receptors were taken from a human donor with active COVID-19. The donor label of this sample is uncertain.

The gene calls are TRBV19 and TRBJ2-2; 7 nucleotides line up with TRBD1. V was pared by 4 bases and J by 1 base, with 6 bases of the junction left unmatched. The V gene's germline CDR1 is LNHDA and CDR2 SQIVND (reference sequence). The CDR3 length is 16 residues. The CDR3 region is CASSKGRTGNTGELFF. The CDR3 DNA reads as TGTGCCAGTAGTAAAGGACGGACAGGGAACACCGGGGAGCTGTTTTTT. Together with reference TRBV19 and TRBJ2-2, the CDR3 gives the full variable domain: DGGITQSPKYLFRKEGQNVTLSCEQNLNHDAMYWYRQDPGQGLRLIYYSQIVNDFQKGDIAEGYSVSREKKESFPLTVTSAQKNPTAFYLCASSKGRTGNTGELFFGEGSRLTVL.

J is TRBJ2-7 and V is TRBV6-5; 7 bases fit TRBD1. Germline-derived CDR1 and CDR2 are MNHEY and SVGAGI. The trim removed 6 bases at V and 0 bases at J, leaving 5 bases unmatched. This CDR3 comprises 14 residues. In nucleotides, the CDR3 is TGTGCCAGCAGATTAGGACAGGCCTCCTACGAGCAGTACTTC. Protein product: CASRLGQASYEQYF.

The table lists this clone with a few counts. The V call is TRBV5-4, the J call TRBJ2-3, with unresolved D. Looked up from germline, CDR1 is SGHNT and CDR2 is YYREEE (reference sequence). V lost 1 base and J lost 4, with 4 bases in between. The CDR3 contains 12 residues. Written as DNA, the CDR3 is TGTGCCAGCAGCTTGTTCGCAGATACGCAGTATTTT. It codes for CASSLFADTQYF.

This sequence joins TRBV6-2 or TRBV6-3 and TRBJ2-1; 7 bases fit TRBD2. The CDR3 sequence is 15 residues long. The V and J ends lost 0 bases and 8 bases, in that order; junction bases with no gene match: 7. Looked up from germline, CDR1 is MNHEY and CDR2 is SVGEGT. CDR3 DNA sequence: TGTGCCAGCAGTTACTCGAGAGGGAGGGCCGATGAGCAGTTCTTC. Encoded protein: CASSYSRGRADEQFF.